Following are 3 T cell receptor beta chains from one sample sequenced in a study of control samples from healthy donors and cancer patients. The repertoire was sequenced with immunoSEQ multiplex PCR; TCRdb's copy has only in-frame clones and lacks some. Of tens of thousands of clones listed, around 90% are singletons. Sequenced material: PBMCs. These receptors were obtained from a woman between 45 and 65 years old with colorectal cancer.

This sequence joins TRBV28 and TRBJ2-7; 8 bases match TRBD2. From germline, CDR1 is MDHEN and CDR2 SYDVKM. Trimming at V came to 4 bases and at J to 4 bases, leaving 6 bases not matched to a gene. The CDR3 has 14 residues. The CDR3 sequence: CASSSIAGTYEQYV. Written as DNA, the CDR3 is TGTGCCAGCAGTTCGATAGCGGGGACTTACGAGCAGTACGTC.

The gene calls are TRBV6-5 and TRBJ1-1; tentative D call: TRBD1 (5 bases). The CDR3 is made up of 13 amino acids. The germline V and J ends were trimmed by 11 bases and 2 bases, with 15 bases remaining between them. The germline V gene has CDR1 MNHEY and CDR2 SVGAGI. CDR3 sequence (DNA): TGTGCCTCTTCGGGGGACCCAAACACTGAAGCTTTCTTT. It encodes CASSGDPNTEAFF.

J is TRBJ1-1 and V is TRBV19, with D unclear. The V gene lost 6 bases and the J gene lost 2 bases, with 10 bases spanning the gap. CDR1 LNHDA and CDR2 SQIVND come from the germline V gene (reference sequence). This CDR3 has 13 residues. CDR3 residues: CASSMTINTEAFF. In DNA, the CDR3 is TGTGCCAGTAGCATGACAATTAACACTGAAGCTTTCTTT.